The text below deals with one T cell receptor (beta chain). CDR3 size: 15 residues. Per the germline V gene, CDR1 is SEHNR and CDR2 is FQNEAQ (reference sequence). The V and J ends lost 11 bases and 5 bases, in that order; junction bases with no gene match: 12. This entry is derived from a study of blood T cell repertoires in COVID-19. The repertoire was sequenced with immunoSEQ multiplex PCR; TCRdb's copy has only in-frame clones and lacks some. This table holds fewer than 200,000 clones, 60% to 85% found once. The sequenced sample consisted of peripheral blood. The rearrangement uses TRBV7-9 and TRBJ1-1; 12 positions match TRBD1. The receptor was isolated from a woman in her fifties or sixties with COVID-19, enrolled during active disease. The CDR3 DNA is TGTGCCGGGGATCGGGACAGGGGGCGAGGGACTGAAGCTTTCTTT. Amino acid sequence: CAGDRDRGRGTEAFF.